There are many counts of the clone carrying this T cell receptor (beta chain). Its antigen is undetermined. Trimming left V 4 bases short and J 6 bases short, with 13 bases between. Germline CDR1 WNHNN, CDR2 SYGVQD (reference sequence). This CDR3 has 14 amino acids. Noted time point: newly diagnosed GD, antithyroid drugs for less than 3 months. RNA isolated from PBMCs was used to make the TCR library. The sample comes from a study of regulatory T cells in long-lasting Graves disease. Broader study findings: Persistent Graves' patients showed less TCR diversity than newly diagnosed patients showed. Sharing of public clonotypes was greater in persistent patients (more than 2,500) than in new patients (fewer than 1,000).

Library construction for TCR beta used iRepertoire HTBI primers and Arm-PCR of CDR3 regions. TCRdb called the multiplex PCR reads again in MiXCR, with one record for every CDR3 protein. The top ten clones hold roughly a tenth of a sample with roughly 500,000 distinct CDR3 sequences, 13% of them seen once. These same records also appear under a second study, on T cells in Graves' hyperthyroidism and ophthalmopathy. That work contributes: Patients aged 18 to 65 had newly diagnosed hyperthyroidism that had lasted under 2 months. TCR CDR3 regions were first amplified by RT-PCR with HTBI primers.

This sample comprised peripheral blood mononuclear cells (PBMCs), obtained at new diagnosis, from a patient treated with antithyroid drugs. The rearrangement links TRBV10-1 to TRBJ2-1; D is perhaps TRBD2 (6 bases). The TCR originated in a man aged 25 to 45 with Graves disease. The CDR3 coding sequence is TGCGCCAGCAGTGTTGTGGGTAGCGGCAATGAGCAGTTCTTC. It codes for CASSVVGSGNEQFF.